This TCR beta chain was sequenced during a study of T cell responses to AZD1222 COVID-19 vaccine. The V and J ends lost 8 bases and 7 bases respectively, with 17 bases between them. Germline V CDR1 and CDR2: MGHDK, SYGVNS. The CDR3 loop spans 14 amino acids. TCRdb keeps only in-frame clones here, not all; method: immunoSEQ multiplex PCR. The sample lists some 130,000 clones; about 87% were seen once. The receptor was isolated from an adult in good health. The V call is TRBV25-1, the J call TRBJ1-4, with D perhaps TRBD1 (6 bases). The material sequenced was peripheral blood, taken on day 0 of AZD1222 vaccination. Written as DNA, the CDR3 is TGTGCCAGCTCGGAACAGGGTTCAAGTGAAAAACTGTTTTTT. This sequence encodes CASSEQGSSEKLFF.